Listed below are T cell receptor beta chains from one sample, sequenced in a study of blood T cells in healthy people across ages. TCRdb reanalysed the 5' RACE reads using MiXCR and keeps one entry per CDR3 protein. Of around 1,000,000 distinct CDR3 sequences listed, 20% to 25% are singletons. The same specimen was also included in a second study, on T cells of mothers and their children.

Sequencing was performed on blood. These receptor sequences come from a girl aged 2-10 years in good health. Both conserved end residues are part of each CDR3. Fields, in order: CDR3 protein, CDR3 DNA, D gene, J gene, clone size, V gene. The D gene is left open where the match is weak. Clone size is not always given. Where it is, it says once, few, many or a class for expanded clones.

CDR3 protein: CASSLVWGLAEETQYF
CDR3 DNA: TGTGCCAGCAGCTTAGTTTGGGGACTAGCTGAAGAGACCCAGTACTTC
D gene: TRBD2
J gene: TRBJ2-5
clone size: few
V gene: TRBV7-6

CDR3 protein: CASSPGIGYGYTF
CDR3 DNA: TGTGCCAGCAGTCCAGGGATCGGTTATGGCTACACCTTC
D gene: NA
J gene: TRBJ1-2
clone size: few
V gene: TRBV27

CDR3 protein: CASSPIRGLLFF
CDR3 DNA: TGTGCCAGCAGCCCCATTCGCGGCCTGCTGTTTTTT
D gene: NA
J gene: TRBJ1-4
clone size: few
V gene: TRBV9

CDR3 protein: CASSQEISSSYNEQFF
CDR3 DNA: TGCGCCAGCAGCCAAGAAATCAGCTCCTCCTACAATGAGCAGTTCTTC
D gene: NA
J gene: TRBJ2-1
clone size: NA
V gene: TRBV4-1

CDR3 protein: CASSQTSGGDQETQYF
CDR3 DNA: TGTGCCAGCAGCCAAACTAGCGGGGGGGATCAAGAGACCCAGTACTTC
D gene: TRBD2
J gene: TRBJ2-5
clone size: NA
V gene: TRBV3-1

CDR3 protein: CASSLWTSGHYYEQYF
CDR3 DNA: TGTGCCAGCAGTTTATGGACTAGCGGACACTACTACGAGCAGTACTTC
D gene: TRBD2
J gene: TRBJ2-7
clone size: NA
V gene: TRBV28

CDR3 protein: CASSPPGGTGLETQYF
CDR3 DNA: TGTGCCAGCAGCCCCCCAGGCGGGACAGGGTTGGAGACCCAGTACTTC
D gene: TRBD1
J gene: TRBJ2-5
clone size: few
V gene: TRBV4-2

CDR3 protein: CSVDQGTGTQYF
CDR3 DNA: TGCAGCGTTGATCAGGGTACGGGGACCCAGTACTTC
D gene: NA
J gene: TRBJ2-5
clone size: NA
V gene: TRBV29-1

CDR3 protein: CASSQGGLRWDEQFF
CDR3 DNA: TGCGCCAGCAGCCAAGGAGGCTTACGGTGGGATGAACAGTTCTTC
D gene: NA
J gene: TRBJ2-1
clone size: NA
V gene: TRBV4-1

CDR3 protein: CASSVGGSSYEQYF
CDR3 DNA: TGTGCCAGCAGCGTAGGGGGGAGTTCCTACGAGCAGTACTTC
D gene: NA
J gene: TRBJ2-7
clone size: many
V gene: TRBV9

CDR3 protein: CATQQGNVNTEAFF
CDR3 DNA: TGTGCCACTCAACAGGGGAATGTGAACACTGAAGCTTTCTTT
D gene: TRBD1
J gene: TRBJ1-1
clone size: NA
V gene: TRBV7-2

CDR3 protein: CASSPGPGGGYTF
CDR3 DNA: TGTGCCAGCAGCCCAGGCCCCGGGGGCGGCTACACCTTC
D gene: NA
J gene: TRBJ1-2
clone size: NA
V gene: TRBV13

CDR3 protein: CASSQGIGVNTEAFF
CDR3 DNA: TGCGCCAGCAGCCAAGGTATAGGGGTGAACACTGAAGCTTTCTTT
D gene: NA
J gene: TRBJ1-1
clone size: NA
V gene: TRBV4-3

CDR3 protein: CASRASDGANYGYTF
CDR3 DNA: TGTGCCAGCAGGGCCAGCGACGGAGCGAACTATGGCTACACCTTC
D gene: NA
J gene: TRBJ1-2
clone size: NA
V gene: TRBV6-2/TRBV6-3

CDR3 protein: CSAIRTAQETQYF
CDR3 DNA: TGCAGTGCTATTCGGACGGCACAAGAGACCCAGTACTTC
D gene: NA
J gene: TRBJ2-5
clone size: NA
V gene: TRBV20-1

CDR3 protein: CASRSLGQGGLYNEQFF
CDR3 DNA: TGTGCCAGCAGGTCCCTAGGTCAGGGGGGCTTATACAATGAGCAGTTCTTC
D gene: NA
J gene: TRBJ2-1
clone size: many
V gene: TRBV7-9

CDR3 protein: CASSQGPPGADGYTF
CDR3 DNA: TGCGCCAGCAGCCAAGGTCCCCCAGGGGCGGATGGCTACACCTTC
D gene: NA
J gene: TRBJ1-2
clone size: NA
V gene: TRBV4-3

CDR3 protein: CSAPKQGGGGYTF
CDR3 DNA: TGCAGTGCGCCGAAACAGGGAGGAGGGGGCTACACCTTC
D gene: NA
J gene: TRBJ1-2
clone size: NA
V gene: TRBV20-1

CDR3 protein: CASSLQTGVQPQHF
CDR3 DNA: TGTGCCAGCAGCCTACAAACAGGGGTACAGCCCCAGCATTTT
D gene: TRBD1
J gene: TRBJ1-5
clone size: few
V gene: TRBV5-6

CDR3 protein: CASSQEARPGTREKLFF
CDR3 DNA: TGCGCCAGCAGCCAAGAGGCTCGCCCCGGGACTAGGGAAAAACTGTTTTTT
D gene: NA
J gene: TRBJ1-4
clone size: NA
V gene: TRBV4-3

CDR3 protein: CASSFEADNEQFF
CDR3 DNA: TGTGCCAGCAGCTTCGAAGCGGACAATGAGCAGTTCTTC
D gene: NA
J gene: TRBJ2-1
clone size: NA
V gene: TRBV4-2

CDR3 protein: CASSPGGVAAQYF
CDR3 DNA: TGTGCCAGCAGCCCTGGGGGCGTGGCGGCCCAGTACTTC
D gene: NA
J gene: TRBJ2-5
clone size: NA
V gene: TRBV3-1

CDR3 protein: CASMAGIVDTQYF
CDR3 DNA: TGTGCCAGCATGGCGGGGATCGTAGATACGCAGTATTTT
D gene: NA
J gene: TRBJ2-3
clone size: few
V gene: TRBV6-5

CDR3 protein: CASSRSGDIVEKLFF
CDR3 DNA: TGTGCCAGCAGTCGTTCAGGGGATATTGTGGAAAAACTGTTTTTT
D gene: NA
J gene: TRBJ1-4
clone size: few
V gene: TRBV25-1

CDR3 protein: CSAQWTGGDDAQYF
CDR3 DNA: TGCAGCGCCCAATGGACAGGGGGCGACGATGCGCAGTATTTT
D gene: TRBD1
J gene: TRBJ2-3
clone size: NA
V gene: TRBV29-1

CDR3 protein: CASSPTGVGATEAFF
CDR3 DNA: TGTGCCAGCAGTCCAACAGGGGTCGGGGCTACTGAAGCTTTCTTT
D gene: TRBD1
J gene: TRBJ1-1
clone size: NA
V gene: TRBV28

CDR3 protein: CASSLGQIGETQYF
CDR3 DNA: TGTGCTAGCAGCCTGGGACAGATCGGGGAGACCCAGTACTTC
D gene: TRBD1
J gene: TRBJ2-5
clone size: NA
V gene: TRBV7-7

CDR3 protein: CASSPRAEDYEQYF
CDR3 DNA: TGTGCCAGCAGCCCTCGGGCGGAGGACTACGAGCAGTACTTC
D gene: NA
J gene: TRBJ2-7
clone size: NA
V gene: TRBV7-9

CDR3 protein: CASSFLFRASGREQFF
CDR3 DNA: TGTGCCAGCAGTTTCCTTTTCAGGGCTAGTGGTCGAGAGCAGTTCTTC
D gene: NA
J gene: TRBJ2-1
clone size: few
V gene: TRBV28

CDR3 protein: CSVDGSSRTGHYNYGYTF
CDR3 DNA: TGCAGCGTTGATGGGTCATCTAGGACAGGGCATTATAACTATGGCTACACCTTC
D gene: TRBD1
J gene: TRBJ1-2
clone size: NA
V gene: TRBV29-1

CDR3 protein: CASSSGDRGSYEQYF
CDR3 DNA: TGTGCCAGCAGTTCAGGGGACAGGGGGTCCTACGAGCAGTACTTC
D gene: TRBD1
J gene: TRBJ2-7
clone size: few
V gene: TRBV13

CDR3 protein: CASSPGGSGQPQHF
CDR3 DNA: TGTGCCAGCAGTCCCGGCGGCAGTGGGCAGCCCCAGCATTTT
D gene: NA
J gene: TRBJ1-5
clone size: NA
V gene: TRBV12-3/TRBV12-4

CDR3 protein: CSAGRDSYEQYF
CDR3 DNA: TGCAGCGCCGGAAGGGACTCCTACGAGCAGTACTTC
D gene: NA
J gene: TRBJ2-7
clone size: few
V gene: TRBV29-1

CDR3 protein: CASSHPLGANVLTF
CDR3 DNA: TGTGCCAGCAGTCACCCCCTTGGGGCCAACGTCCTGACTTTC
D gene: NA
J gene: TRBJ2-6
clone size: few
V gene: TRBV6-2/TRBV6-3

CDR3 protein: CSARLDTQYF
CDR3 DNA: TGCAGTGCTAGACTAGATACGCAGTATTTT
D gene: NA
J gene: TRBJ2-3
clone size: few
V gene: TRBV20-1

CDR3 protein: CASSSPGTGAIPAKNIQYF
CDR3 DNA: TGCGCCAGCAGCTCTCCCGGGACAGGGGCGATACCGGCCAAAAACATTCAGTACTTC
D gene: TRBD1
J gene: TRBJ2-4
clone size: few
V gene: TRBV5-1

CDR3 protein: CSASWGGVNEQFF
CDR3 DNA: TGCAGTGCTAGCTGGGGTGGGGTCAATGAGCAGTTCTTC
D gene: NA
J gene: TRBJ2-1
clone size: NA
V gene: TRBV20-1

CDR3 protein: CASSWTGMNEQYF
CDR3 DNA: TGTGCCAGCAGTTGGACAGGGATGAACGAGCAGTACTTC
D gene: TRBD1
J gene: TRBJ2-7
clone size: few
V gene: TRBV12-3/TRBV12-4

CDR3 protein: CASSFAGATTYEQYF
CDR3 DNA: TGTGCCAGCAGCTTCGCGGGAGCGACAACCTACGAGCAGTACTTC
D gene: TRBD2
J gene: TRBJ2-7
clone size: NA
V gene: TRBV7-9

CDR3 protein: CASSGQPGETQYF
CDR3 DNA: TGTGCCAGCAGCGGGCAGCCGGGGGAGACCCAGTACTTC
D gene: NA
J gene: TRBJ2-5
clone size: few
V gene: TRBV12-3/TRBV12-4

CDR3 protein: CAGSAGHLSSYEQYF
CDR3 DNA: TGCGCCGGCAGTGCGGGACACCTAAGCTCCTACGAGCAGTACTTC
D gene: NA
J gene: TRBJ2-7
clone size: NA
V gene: TRBV10-1

CDR3 protein: CASSFMLGGLSYNEQFF
CDR3 DNA: TGTGCCAGCAGCTTTATGTTGGGGGGCCTTTCCTACAATGAGCAGTTCTTC
D gene: NA
J gene: TRBJ2-1
clone size: NA
V gene: TRBV7-2

CDR3 protein: CASSQGAGETQYF
CDR3 DNA: TGTGCCAGCAGTCAGGGGGCTGGGGAGACCCAGTACTTC
D gene: TRBD1
J gene: TRBJ2-5
clone size: many
V gene: TRBV4-1

CDR3 protein: CASGLTRAPGVYNEQFF
CDR3 DNA: TGTGCTAGTGGTTTGACTCGGGCTCCCGGGGTATATAATGAGCAGTTCTTC
D gene: NA
J gene: TRBJ2-1
clone size: NA
V gene: TRBV12-5

CDR3 protein: CSVSTGSDTEAFF
CDR3 DNA: TGCAGCGTTTCCACGGGGAGTGACACTGAAGCTTTCTTT
D gene: NA
J gene: TRBJ1-1
clone size: NA
V gene: TRBV29-1

CDR3 protein: CASSLAGTGSGANVLTF
CDR3 DNA: TGTGCCAGCAGCTTAGCAGGCACAGGCTCTGGGGCCAACGTCCTGACTTTC
D gene: NA
J gene: TRBJ2-6
clone size: few
V gene: TRBV7-9

CDR3 protein: CSVEDQGWETQYF
CDR3 DNA: TGCAGCGTTGAAGATCAGGGCTGGGAGACCCAGTACTTC
D gene: NA
J gene: TRBJ2-5
clone size: few
V gene: TRBV29-1